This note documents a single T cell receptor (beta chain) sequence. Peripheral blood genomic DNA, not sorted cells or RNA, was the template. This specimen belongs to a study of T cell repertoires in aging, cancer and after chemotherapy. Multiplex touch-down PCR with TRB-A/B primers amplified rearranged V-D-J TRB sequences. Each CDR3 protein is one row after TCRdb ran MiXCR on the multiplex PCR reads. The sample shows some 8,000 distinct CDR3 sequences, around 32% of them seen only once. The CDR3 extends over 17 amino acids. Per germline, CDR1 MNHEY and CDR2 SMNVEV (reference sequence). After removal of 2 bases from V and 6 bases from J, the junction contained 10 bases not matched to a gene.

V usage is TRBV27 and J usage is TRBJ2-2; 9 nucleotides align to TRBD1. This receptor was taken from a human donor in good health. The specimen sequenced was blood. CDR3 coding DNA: TGTGCCAGCAGTTTAGGGGGTGGACAGGGGATTCCCGGGGAGCTGTTTTTT. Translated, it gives CASSLGGGQGIPGELFF.